A selection of T cell receptor beta chains follows, all from one sample in a study of Graves' ophthalmopathy and Graves' hyperthyroidism. TCRdb reprocessed the multiplex PCR reads with MiXCR, giving one entry per CDR3 protein. This table has 600,000 to 950,000 distinct CDR3 sequences, roughly 40% appearing once. Sequencing was carried out using peripheral blood. The receptors here all came from an adult man with Graves' ophthalmopathy. Both conserved end residues are trimmed from each CDR3. Fields, in order: V gene, J gene, CDR3 protein.

V gene: TRBV2; J gene: TRBJ1-6; CDR3 protein: ASKSAYNSPLH
V gene: TRBV15; J gene: TRBJ1-5; CDR3 protein: ATSRGDRVGDQPQH
V gene: TRBV5-7; J gene: TRBJ2-7; CDR3 protein: ASSLAHPSSYEQY
V gene: TRBV29-1; J gene: TRBJ1-3; CDR3 protein: SVEALRDSGNTIY
V gene: TRBV6-1; J gene: TRBJ1-5; CDR3 protein: ATSDQAGQPQH
V gene: TRBV28; J gene: TRBJ2-7; CDR3 protein: ASTLSGGDEQY
V gene: TRBV4-1; J gene: TRBJ1-2; CDR3 protein: ASSSIATGGGGYT
V gene: TRBV7-2; J gene: TRBJ2-7; CDR3 protein: ASSLRRGEGFGYEQY
V gene: TRBV7-3; J gene: TRBJ2-5; CDR3 protein: ASGLAGPGGETQY
V gene: TRBV24-1; J gene: TRBJ1-5; CDR3 protein: ASSYLDRVGNQPQH
V gene: TRBV20-1; J gene: TRBJ1-1; CDR3 protein: SAEGGGGTQAF
V gene: TRBV7-9; J gene: TRBJ2-7; CDR3 protein: ASSGSGQSYEQY
V gene: TRBV9; J gene: TRBJ2-7; CDR3 protein: ASSGTNGEQY
V gene: TRBV5-1; J gene: TRBJ2-5; CDR3 protein: ASSLAGGMGQETQY
V gene: TRBV6-1; J gene: TRBJ2-5; CDR3 protein: ASAQETQY
V gene: TRBV5-1; J gene: TRBJ1-1; CDR3 protein: ASSWSGPGDTEAF
V gene: TRBV2; J gene: TRBJ1-3; CDR3 protein: ASSDGGAGNTIY
V gene: TRBV2; J gene: TRBJ2-5; CDR3 protein: ASPTSIAQETQY
V gene: TRBV29-1; J gene: TRBJ2-5; CDR3 protein: SVRSWDLQETQY
V gene: TRBV9; J gene: TRBJ2-5; CDR3 protein: ASSLVGAQY
V gene: TRBV9; J gene: TRBJ1-4; CDR3 protein: ASRRGRILDNEKLF
V gene: TRBV5-5; J gene: TRBJ1-4; CDR3 protein: ASSRDRNEKLF
V gene: TRBV29-1; J gene: TRBJ2-7; CDR3 protein: SVKGGTGSYEQY
V gene: TRBV10-3; J gene: TRBJ2-6; CDR3 protein: AGVALSGANVLT
V gene: TRBV19; J gene: TRBJ1-1; CDR3 protein: ASSIAEGAAEAF
V gene: TRBV7-8; J gene: TRBJ1-2; CDR3 protein: ASSTRDGNYGYT
V gene: TRBV7-9; J gene: TRBJ2-7; CDR3 protein: ASTPGQGGYEQY
V gene: TRBV19; J gene: TRBJ2-2; CDR3 protein: AGSSRDRVNTGELF
V gene: TRBV10-3; J gene: TRBJ1-2; CDR3 protein: ASSGTVSYGYT
V gene: TRBV10-3; J gene: TRBJ2-5; CDR3 protein: AISDHNGGRVKPQY
V gene: TRBV7-2; J gene: TRBJ2-7; CDR3 protein: ASSLVFIRDRSTYEQY
V gene: TRBV2; J gene: TRBJ1-6; CDR3 protein: ASMIGASYNSPLH
V gene: TRBV2; J gene: TRBJ1-4; CDR3 protein: ASSRQGEKLF
V gene: TRBV20-1; J gene: TRBJ2-7; CDR3 protein: SASPGNRGSYEQY
V gene: TRBV7-9; J gene: TRBJ1-6; CDR3 protein: ASSWPNSPLH